The 17 T cell receptor beta chains presented below share a single source sample, sequenced in a study of Graves' ophthalmopathy and Graves' hyperthyroidism (dated by TCRdb to the late 2010s). Sequencing instrument: Illumina HiSeq 2000. TCR beta CDR3 regions were amplified from RNA transcripts for repertoire sequencing. The first round was an RT-PCR using HTBI primers with the Qiagen OneStep RT-PCR kit, and this first round was followed by a second-round multiplex PCR, then size selection and purification. Starting from the raw public reads, TCRdb applied fastp trimming at Q25, assembled clones with MiXCR and retained in-frame beta chains. Rows with one shared CDR3 protein collapse into an entry with the most common genes and DNA. This sample is represented by over 500,000 distinct CDR3 sequences; about 20% of them were singletons. The ten largest make up approximately 7.7% of the sample. Sequencing was done on a sample of peripheral blood. Receptors were obtained from a woman aged 18-35 years with stable Graves' hyperthyroidism. Some clones in this sample may be carry-over from other donors' samples. Donor details come from another sample of the same person, matched by shared clones.

V gene TRBV6-1 combines with J gene TRBJ2-7; 7 nucleotides match TRBD2. Germline CDR1 and CDR2: MNHNS and SASEGT. V trimming: 6 bases; J trimming: 0 bases; junction bases outside the gene matches: 8. The CDR3 runs to 15 residues. As DNA, the CDR3 is TGTGCCAGCAGGGCGAACGGGAGGCCCTCCTACGAGCAGTACTTC. Translation gives CASRANGRPSYEQYF.

V usage is TRBV28 and J usage is TRBJ2-7; D ambiguous. The V and J ends lost 7 bases and 1 base respectively, with 14 bases between them. Germline CDR1 and CDR2: MDHEN and SYDVKM. The CDR3 is 14 residues long. CDR3 nucleotide sequence: TGTGCCAGCACCTTGGGGTTCCGATCCTACGAGCAGTACTTC. It encodes CASTLGFRSYEQYF. Combining the CDR3 with reference TRBV28 and TRBJ2-7 gives the whole variable domain DVKVTQSSRYLVKRTGEKVFLECVQDMDHENMFWYRQDPGLGLRLIYFSYDVKMKEKGDIPEGYSVSREKKERFSLILESASTNQTSMYLCASTLGFRSYEQYFGPGTRLTVT.

This clonotype was counted many times. The chain recombines TRBV20-1 with TRBJ1-1, with D possibly being TRBD1 (5 bases). V dropped 1 base and J dropped 3 bases, with 15 bases sitting between them. CDR3 size: 15 residues. The germline V gene encodes CDR1 DFQATT and CDR2 SNEGSKA (reference sequence). The CDR3 sequence: CSARGGSRGDTEAFF. The CDR3 DNA follows: TGCAGTGCTAGAGGGGGGTCCCGGGGGGACACTGAAGCTTTCTTT.

The sample holds many counts of this clonotype. This could be a read error, since a much larger clone is one nucleotide away. V usage is TRBV20-1 and J usage is TRBJ1-6; TRBD1 might be the D (6 bases). CDR1 and CDR2 from the germline V gene are DFQATT and SNEGSKA (reference sequence). The CDR3 runs to 13 residues. The CDR3 region has the DNA TGCAGTGCCAGCACAGGGTACAGTTCACACCTCCACTTT. It is translated as CSASTGYSSHLHF.

This clonotype was observed many times. The chain couples TRBV28 to TRBJ2-5; TRBD2 agrees at 13 bases. V gave up 5 bases and J gave up 5 bases; unmatched junction bases: 11. This CDR3 contains 17 residues. Germline V CDR1 and CDR2: MDHEN, SYDVKM. The CDR3 region has the DNA TGTGCCAGCAGTCTCCCAGGACTAGCGGGAGTTCTGGAGACCCAGTACTTC. Its translation: CASSLPGLAGVLETQYF.

This clonotype was observed many times. The rearrangement uses TRBV5-1 and TRBJ2-7, with D tentatively TRBD1 (6 bases). Trimming left V 4 bases short and J 5 bases short, with 10 bases between. The CDR3 loop spans 12 amino acids. Germline values: CDR1 SGHRS, CDR2 YFSETQ. This CDR3 is CASSPAGDEQYF. The DNA of the CDR3 is TGCGCCAGCAGCCCCGCAGGGGACGAGCAGTACTTC.

V and J are TRBV30 and TRBJ1-1; TRBD1 is a possible D gene (5 bases). The CDR3 runs to 16 residues. Between the trimmed V and J ends, which lost 4 bases and 7 bases, there was a span of 25 bases. The germline V gene has CDR1 GTSNPN and CDR2 SVGIG (reference sequence). The CDR3 DNA is TGTGCCTGGATCGGGGTTGGGGACGGAATTTTTGGTGAAGCTTTCTTT. Translating it yields CAWIGVGDGIFGEAFF.

This clonotype came up many times. This sequence joins TRBV5-1 and TRBJ1-2; TRBD1 agrees at 7 bases. J gave up 2 bases and V 0 bases, and 10 bases lay outside the gene matches. The CDR3 consists of 17 residues. The V gene's germline CDR1 is SGHRS and CDR2 YFSETQ. The CDR3 region is CASSLVYGTEGNYGYTF. DNA of the CDR3: TGCGCCAGCAGCTTGGTTTATGGGACAGAAGGAAACTATGGCTACACCTTC.

The sample holds many counts of this clonotype. CDR3 residues: CASSSPRLALQETQYF. The CDR3 nucleotides read TGTGCCAGCAGTTCCCCCCGACTAGCGCTCCAAGAGACCCAGTACTTC. The rearrangement uses TRBV6-5 and TRBJ2-5, with 8 bases that match TRBD2. The trim removed 4 bases at V and 1 base at J, leaving 8 bases unmatched. The germline gives CDR1 MNHEY, CDR2 SVGAGI. The CDR3 extends over 16 amino acids.

This clonotype was seen repeatedly, ten times or more. The rearrangement joins TRBV7-9 to TRBJ2-5; tentatively, D is TRBD1 or TRBD2 (5 bases each). Germline V gives CDR1 SEHNR, CDR2 FQNEAQ (reference sequence). The CDR3 extends over 16 amino acids. V gave up 1 base and J gave up 4 bases, with 16 bases separating them. CDR3 residues: CASSLVFGAEGETQYF. Here the CDR3 DNA reads TGTGCCAGCAGCTTAGTCTTTGGGGCAGAGGGAGAGACCCAGTACTTC.

The CDR3 is CASSQRTGTVNSPLHF. CDR3 nucleotide sequence: TGTGCCAGCAGTCAACGGACCGGGACGGTGAATTCACCCCTCCACTTT. V and J are TRBV27 and TRBJ1-6; tentatively, D is TRBD1 (5 bases). This CDR3 is built from 16 residues. Deletions cut 5 bases from V and 7 bases from J, with 18 bases between. CDR1 is MNHEY and CDR2 is SMNVEV in the germline V gene (reference sequence).

The table lists this clonotype with a few counts. The V gene is TRBV27, the J gene TRBJ2-7, with 8 bases aligning to TRBD2. Trimming cost V 0 bases and J 0 bases; bases outside gene matches: 4. Germline assignment: CDR1 MNHEY and CDR2 SMNVEV (reference sequence). The CDR3 contains 16 residues. The DNA of the CDR3 is TGTGCCAGCAGTTTATCAACTAGCGGTAACTCCTACGAGCAGTACTTC. It specifies CASSLSTSGNSYEQYF.

This clonotype was seen many times. The gene calls are TRBV12-3 or TRBV12-4 and TRBJ1-2, with D tentatively TRBD1 (6 bases). The ends were cut back, 8 bases at V and 2 bases at J, with 18 bases in the middle. The CDR3 is 15 amino acids. The CDR3 DNA sequence: TGTGCCAGCCGCACCGGCGGGGGGCGCAACTATGGCTACACCTTC. This translates into CASRTGGGRNYGYTF.

The chain joins TRBV11-2 to TRBJ2-7; D unclear. The germline gives CDR1 SGHAT, CDR2 FQNNGV. The CDR3 extends over 13 amino acids. The V end lost 6 bases, the J end lost 5 bases, and 14 bases lay between the germline ends. CDR3 DNA sequence: TGTGCCAGCAGTAAAACCGGGTTCGACGAGCAGTACTTC. Translating it yields CASSKTGFDEQYF.

V gene TRBV6-1 combines with J gene TRBJ2-2; a possible D gene is TRBD1 (6 bases). Trimming removed 8 bases from V and 6 bases from J, with 16 bases in between. Germline CDR1 reads MNHNS; CDR2 reads SASEGT. CDR3 length: 14 amino acids. As DNA, the CDR3 is TGTGCCAGCCGACGAACCGGACAGTCCGGGGAGCTGTTTTTT. Translating it yields CASRRTGQSGELFF.

This clonotype was counted ten times or more. The rearrangement joins TRBV10-3 to TRBJ1-5; 9 bases are a match to TRBD1. The CDR3 runs to 15 residues. The germline V gene has CDR1 ENHRY and CDR2 SYGVKD. J was trimmed by 7 bases and V by 2 bases; bases with no gene match: 6. CDR3 in amino acids: CAISERTGDHQPQHF. CDR3 in DNA: TGTGCCATCAGTGAGCGGACAGGGGATCACCAGCCCCAGCATTTT.

On this clonotype itself: This may stem from a read error, because a much larger clone lies one nucleotide away. V usage is TRBV24-1 and J usage is TRBJ2-7; TRBD1 agrees at 8 bases. CDR3 length: 13 residues. From germline, CDR1 is KGHDR and CDR2 SFDVKD. The CDR3, as DNA: TGTGTCACCAGTTGGACAGGGAAGGACGAGCAGTACTTC. It translates to CVTSWTGKDEQYF.